This T cell receptor (beta chain) is drawn from a study of radiotherapy plus CTLA-4 blockade in lung cancer. Study background: About a sixth of enrolled patients responded objectively, and roughly 30% had disease control.

The germline V gene has CDR1 MNHEY and CDR2 SMNVEV (reference sequence). The CDR3 is 13 residues long. Trimming shortened V by 4 bases and J by 8 bases, and 9 bases separated the two germline ends. Study results and limitations: Early shifts in blood T cell clones, with interferon-beta, reportedly predicted response best. After radiotherapy and ipilimumab, tumor-derived clones expanded in peripheral blood.

In chemo-refractory metastatic non-small-cell lung cancer, patients got ipilimumab CTLA-4 blockade together with focal radiation. Libraries were prepared by immunoSEQ multiplex PCR; TCRdb keeps only in-frame clonotypes and omits some of them. The table lists about 72,000 clones, around 80% of them singletons. By share, this clone counts as medium-sized. As yet, its antigen is unknown. This clonotype was obtained from a human donor with non-small cell lung cancer who had a complete response to radiotherapy plus ipilimumab. The V gene is TRBV27, the J gene TRBJ1-6; D uncertain. The input for sequencing was peripheral blood, taken from a patient treated with radiotherapy plus ipilimumab. CDR3 protein: CASSSTLDSPLHF. CDR3 in DNA: TGTGCCAGCAGTTCCACCCTAGATTCACCCCTCCACTTT.